One and the same sample provided the 20 T cell receptor beta chains below, sequenced in a study of cytomegalovirus exposure and HLA in healthy donors. The repertoire was sequenced with immunoSEQ multiplex PCR; TCRdb's copy has only in-frame clones and lacks some. The sample carries 120,000 or so clones, roughly 90% recorded once. The sample taken for sequencing was PBMCs. All receptors come from a woman younger than 35 in good health and CMV-seronegative.

This clone has only a few counts. This rearrangement joins TRBV28 to TRBJ1-2; a weak D match, TRBD1 (6 bases). V gave up 5 bases and J gave up 0 bases, with 16 bases separating them. Germline loops: CDR1 MDHEN, CDR2 SYDVKM. The CDR3 length is 16 residues. CDR3 residues: CASSPDRNGANYGYTF. In nucleotides, the CDR3 is TGTGCCAGCAGTCCTGACAGGAACGGAGCTAACTATGGCTACACCTTC.

The gene calls are TRBV11-2 and TRBJ2-7, with D possibly TRBD2 on 5 matching bases. Germline V gives CDR1 SGHAT, CDR2 FQNNGV. Trimming pared 4 bases from V and 2 bases from J, leaving 27 bases between. The CDR3 covers 19 residues. CDR3 DNA: TGTGCCAGCAGCTCCCTTGAACTCGTTTCGAGCGGAAGACCCTACGAGCAGTACTTC. Translating it yields CASSSLELVSSGRPYEQYF.

The gene calls are TRBV6-5 and TRBJ2-3; tentative D call: TRBD2 (5 bases). The CDR3 is made up of 14 amino acids. Per germline, CDR1 MNHEY and CDR2 SVGAGI. V lost 6 bases and J 4 bases, leaving 14 bases between the germline ends. CDR3 residues: CASRRDIGADTQYF. CDR3 sequence (DNA): TGTGCCAGCAGGAGGGATATAGGTGCAGATACGCAGTATTTT.

The V call is TRBV7-2, the J call TRBJ2-7, with a tentative D call TRBD1 (5 bases). The CDR3 is 14 amino acids. The ends were cut back, 0 bases at V and 4 bases at J, with 10 bases in the middle. Germline V gene data show CDR1 as SGHTA and CDR2 as FQGNSA. The CDR3 spells CASSLAGAEYEQYF. As DNA, the CDR3 is TGTGCCAGCAGCTTAGCAGGGGCCGAATACGAGCAGTACTTC.

The CDR3 sequence: CAGRRESYEQYF. DNA of the CDR3: TGTGCCGGCCGCAGGGAATCCTACGAGCAGTACTTC. The gene calls are TRBV30 and TRBJ2-7, with D possibly being TRBD1 (5 bases). The CDR3 runs to 12 residues. Deletions cut 8 bases from V and 1 base from J, with 12 bases between. Germline-derived CDR1 and CDR2 are GTSNPN and SVGIG (reference sequence).

V is TRBV30 and J is TRBJ1-4; 7 nucleotides agree with TRBD1. V lost 4 bases, J lost 7 bases, and 6 bases stayed unmatched. CDR1 and CDR2 from the germline V gene are GTSNPN and SVGIG (reference sequence). The CDR3 covers 13 residues. The CDR3 DNA follows: TGTGCCTGGAACGGTGACAGGGCTGAAAAACTGTTTTTT. Encoded protein: CAWNGDRAEKLFF.

The chain uses TRBV6-1 and TRBJ2-7; 9 bases map to TRBD1. This CDR3 is 17 amino acids long. V was clipped by 2 bases and J by 2 bases; unmatched bases: 10. Germline V CDR1 and CDR2: MNHNS, SASEGT. CDR3 sequence reads: CASSEPTGQGVPYEQYF. CDR3 in DNA: TGTGCCAGCAGTGAACCGACGGGACAGGGAGTGCCCTACGAGCAGTACTTC.

The gene calls are TRBV4-1 and TRBJ2-1; the match to TRBD2 covers 13 bases. The germline gives CDR1 MGHRA, CDR2 YSYEKL. The J segment lost 9 bases and the V segment lost 4 bases, leaving 6 bases of the junction unmatched. The CDR3 contains 15 residues. The CDR3 loop is CASSLPTSGRGEQFF. The CDR3 DNA follows: TGCGCCAGCAGCCTTCCCACTAGCGGGAGGGGTGAGCAGTTCTTC.

The V call is TRBV5-1, the J call TRBJ1-4, with D perhaps TRBD1 (6 bases). The germline CDR1 and CDR2 sequences are SGHRS and YFSETQ. The CDR3 spans 15 residues. Between the trimmed V and J ends, which lost 4 bases and 2 bases, there was a span of 12 bases. In DNA, the CDR3 is TGCGCCAGCAGCCCGGATAGGGGGACTAATGAAAAACTGTTTTTT. Residues: CASSPDRGTNEKLFF.

V gene TRBV7-2 combines with J gene TRBJ2-7, with D hard to call. Germline assignment: CDR1 SGHTA and CDR2 FQGNSA. The CDR3 spans 14 residues. The ends were cut back, 9 bases at V and 6 bases at J, with 21 bases in the middle. The CDR3 spells CASTPEVMGGEQYF. DNA for the CDR3: TGTGCCAGTACCCCCGAGGTAATGGGTGGCGAGCAGTACTTC.

V and J are TRBV7-2 and TRBJ2-1; 8 nucleotides line up with TRBD1. The CDR3 extends over 13 amino acids. J gave up 8 bases and V 6 bases, and 6 bases lay outside the gene matches. Germline V CDR1 and CDR2: SGHTA, FQGNSA. The CDR3 coding sequence is TGTGCCAGCAGTTCGGACAGGGACTATGAGCAGTTCTTC. As protein: CASSSDRDYEQFF.

This clone was seen only once. The rearrangement links TRBV5-1 to TRBJ1-3, with D possibly matching TRBD1 (5 bases). Germline CDR1 and CDR2: SGHRS and YFSETQ. CDR3 length equals 16 residues. V shed 4 bases and J shed 2 bases, with 16 bases lying between them. The CDR3 coding sequence is TGCGCCAGCAGCCCCACGTGGGGGGATCCTGGAAACACCATATATTTT. The encoded protein is CASSPTWGDPGNTIYF.

The chain joins TRBV28 to TRBJ2-2, with TRBD1 matching 7 bases. The germline V gene encodes CDR1 MDHEN and CDR2 SYDVKM. The J segment lost 1 base and the V segment lost 5 bases, leaving 4 bases of the junction unmatched. The CDR3 covers 15 residues. For the CDR3, the DNA is TGTGCCAGCAGTGGGGGACAGATGAACACCGGGGAGCTGTTTTTT. Encoded protein: CASSGGQMNTGELFF.

Of note for this clone: Germline is not matched at one junction end, which may reflect a read error. The rearrangement joins TRBV7-9 to TRBJ1-3; 10 bases line up with TRBD1. CDR3 length: 14 residues. The germline gives CDR1 SEHNR, CDR2 FQNEAQ (reference sequence). CDR3 in DNA: TGTGCCAGCAGCTTGGGGGACAGGGGAACCACCATATATTTT. The encoded protein is CASSLGDRGTTIYF.

The CDR3 loop reads CASSLGQGTYEQYF. CDR3 nucleotide sequence: TGCGCCAGCAGCCTGGGACAGGGGACCTACGAGCAGTACTTC. This chain connects TRBV4-1 to TRBJ2-7; 10 bases line up with TRBD1. Per the germline V gene, CDR1 is MGHRA and CDR2 is YSYEKL. V lost 4 bases, J lost 2 bases, and 2 bases stayed unmatched. The CDR3 runs 14 residues.

V is TRBV27 and J is TRBJ2-2; D is undetermined. This CDR3 is built from 16 residues. V gave up 5 bases and J gave up 9 bases, with 22 bases separating them. The germline gives CDR1 MNHEY, CDR2 SMNVEV (reference sequence). The CDR3 loop is CASSPLKVLGDRELFF. As DNA, the CDR3 is TGTGCCAGCAGTCCCCTTAAGGTCCTAGGTGACCGGGAGCTGTTTTTT.

This clone was detected only a few times. The CDR3: CASSPGPIGYGYTF. The CDR3 bases are TGTGCCAGCAGTCCTGGGCCCATTGGATATGGCTACACCTTC. The chain employs TRBV6-5 and TRBJ1-2; no definite D call. The CDR3 has 14 residues. Germline V gene lookup returns CDR1 MNHEY and CDR2 SVGAGI. Between the trimmed V and J ends, which lost 5 bases and 5 bases, there was a span of 15 bases.

The CDR3 sequence: CAWSVPTGGSNQPQHF. The CDR3 DNA follows: TGTGCCTGGAGTGTACCGACAGGGGGCAGCAATCAGCCCCAGCATTTT. V is TRBV30 and J is TRBJ1-5, with 10 bases identical to TRBD1. Germline-derived CDR1 and CDR2 are GTSNPN and SVGIG (reference sequence). The CDR3 loop spans 16 amino acids. The junction had 3 bases not matched to a gene; V was cut back by 0 bases and J by 1 base.

The chain has TRBV6-4 and TRBJ2-3, with 7 bases that match TRBD2. Germline V gene lookup returns CDR1 MRHNA and CDR2 SNTAGT. Germline trimming cut 2 bases from V and 3 bases from J; bases unmatched to any gene: 5. The CDR3 contains 15 residues. This chain's CDR3 is CASSDGRGSTDTQYF. CDR3 sequence (DNA): TGTGCCAGCAGTGACGGGCGGGGGAGTACAGATACGCAGTATTTT.

V is TRBV7-9 and J is TRBJ2-3; D perhaps matches TRBD2 (7 bases). This CDR3 region has 17 residues. V gave up 7 bases and J gave up 1 base, with 21 bases separating them. The germline CDR1 and CDR2 sequences are SEHNR and FQNEAQ (reference sequence). The CDR3 here is CASTAKGGRGGTDTQYF. The CDR3 region has the DNA TGTGCCAGCACCGCAAAGGGGGGGCGCGGAGGCACAGATACGCAGTATTTT.